This TCR beta chain emerged from a study of regulatory T cells in long-lasting Graves disease. Germline-derived CDR1 and CDR2 are SNHLY and FYNNEI. There are 16 residues in the CDR3. V dropped 0 bases and J dropped 5; count of bases not matched to a gene: 5. The study's findings and limits: For persistent Graves' patients, TCR diversity was lower than for newly diagnosed ones. Researchers examined only peripheral blood and not thyroid tissue.

This clonotype was detected ten times or more. No antigen is known for it. For TCR beta, libraries came from iRepertoire HTBI primers and Arm-PCR of CDR3 regions. Each CDR3 protein is one row after TCRdb ran MiXCR on the multiplex PCR reads. The sample lists around 460,000 distinct CDR3 sequences, about 14% seen once, with under 20% in the top ten. The time point was: newly diagnosed GD, antithyroid drugs for less than 3 months. Following extraction of RNA from PBMCs, that RNA was used to make the TCR library. These data are also associated with another study on T cells in Graves' hyperthyroidism and ophthalmopathy. That publication notes: Absent ophthalmopathy progression within 18 months defined stable Graves' hyperthyroidism. First-round RT-PCR of the TCR CDR3 relied on the HTBI primer set.

This chain connects TRBV2 to TRBJ2-5; 11 nucleotides agree with TRBD2. The sequencing here drew on peripheral blood mononuclear cells (PBMCs), taken at new diagnosis, from a patient treated with antithyroid drugs. The clonotype originates from a woman between 45 and 65 years old with Graves disease. For the CDR3, the DNA is TGTGCCAGCAGTGAAGCTCTAGCGGGAGGTTGGGAGACCCAGTACTTC. This codes for CASSEALAGGWETQYF.